The rows below give T cell receptor beta chains drawn from one sample of a study of blood T cell repertoires in COVID-19. Produced via immunoSEQ multiplex PCR; TCRdb's table is partial and in-frame only. This sample has some 33,000 clones, with approximately 85% found just once. Sequencing was carried out using peripheral blood. All receptors derive from a man aged 55 to 70 with active COVID-19. Each CDR3 is given with its conserved first and last residue. Fields, in order: CDR3 length, V gene, J gene, CDR3 protein.

length: 12; V: TRBV9; J: TRBJ1-6; CDR3: CASSGYRGTLHF
length: 11; V: TRBV2; J: TRBJ2-4; CDR3: CASSEQNIQYF
length: 13; V: TRBV2; J: TRBJ2-2; CDR3: CASSLTGTGELFF
length: 15; V: TRBV27; J: TRBJ2-3; CDR3: CASNLQRSSTDTQYF
length: 12; V: TRBV7-2; J: TRBJ2-7; CDR3: CASSAYSYEQYF
length: 13; V: TRBV6-2/TRBV6-3; J: TRBJ1-5; CDR3: CASSTQGNQPQHF
length: 16; V: TRBV7-6; J: TRBJ2-2; CDR3: CASSLYGGANTGELFF
length: 13; V: TRBV14; J: TRBJ2-7; CDR3: CASSQRSASEQYF
length: 16; V: TRBV5-1; J: TRBJ2-1; CDR3: CASSVPRDRGYDEQFF
length: 14; V: TRBV19; J: TRBJ2-5; CDR3: CASRGGRNQETQYF
length: 14; V: TRBV6-6; J: TRBJ2-4; CDR3: CASRPGSRGVIQYF
length: 20; V: TRBV19; J: TRBJ2-3; CDR3: CASSPAWRTSGRAGTDTQYF
length: 15; V: TRBV11-2; J: TRBJ1-4; CDR3: CASSRGTAPNEKLFF
length: 15; V: TRBV9; J: TRBJ2-3; CDR3: CASSARGTYTDTQYF
length: 13; V: TRBV18; J: TRBJ2-7; CDR3: CASSLHRGYEQYF
length: 16; V: TRBV19; J: TRBJ1-5; CDR3: CASSSGTAGPNQPQHF
length: 17; V: TRBV9; J: TRBJ2-1; CDR3: CASNKLASPSSYNEQFF
length: 13; V: TRBV28; J: TRBJ1-2; CDR3: CASLPDRGTGYTF
length: 13; V: TRBV19; J: TRBJ2-1; CDR3: CASSWTGSREQFF
length: 11; V: TRBV29-1; J: TRBJ1-2; CDR3: CSDRRGEGYTF
length: 15; V: TRBV19; J: TRBJ2-3; CDR3: CASRGSGRSADTQYF
length: 15; V: TRBV5-1; J: TRBJ2-7; CDR3: CASSRTSGNSYEQYF
length: 15; V: TRBV7-9; J: TRBJ2-7; CDR3: CASSSQLADTYEQYF
length: 15; V: TRBV6-5; J: TRBJ2-3; CDR3: CASRPGLAGTDTQYF
length: 14; V: TRBV12-5; J: TRBJ2-5; CDR3: CASGFSGIVETQYF
length: 15; V: TRBV27; J: TRBJ2-3; CDR3: CASSSPGGPGDTQYF
length: 14; V: TRBV3-1/TRBV3-2; J: TRBJ1-5; CDR3: CASSWGQESQPQHF
length: 15; V: TRBV7-9; J: TRBJ1-6; CDR3: CASSLVADRNSPLHF
length: 16; V: TRBV7-3; J: TRBJ2-1; CDR3: CASSLRTSGFWNEQFF
length: 13; V: TRBV6-5; J: TRBJ2-7; CDR3: CASRKPGGNEQYF
length: 14; V: TRBV5-1; J: TRBJ2-7; CDR3: CASSLGQGIYEQYF
length: 12; V: TRBV12-3/TRBV12-4; J: TRBJ1-1; CDR3: CASSRDHTEAFF
length: 21; V: TRBV5-1; J: TRBJ2-1; CDR3: CASSRVRQGGSGRGSYNEQFF
length: 12; V: TRBV6-5; J: TRBJ2-5; CDR3: CASMTSGETQYF
length: 17; V: TRBV25-1; J: TRBJ2-2; CDR3: CAKIAGLLLRDTGELFF
length: 17; V: TRBV25-1; J: TRBJ1-3; CDR3: CASSEYGPLSSGNTIYF
length: 16; V: TRBV10-1; J: TRBJ2-3; CDR3: CASSEFLAGDTDTQYF
length: 14; V: TRBV19; J: TRBJ1-2; CDR3: CASSILDRNYGYTF
length: 17; V: TRBV2; J: TRBJ2-7; CDR3: CASVAGGAGKSSYEQYF
length: 14; V: TRBV25-1; J: TRBJ1-1; CDR3: CATLGLEGNTEAFF
length: 15; V: TRBV24-1; J: TRBJ2-7; CDR3: CATSETTRGANEQYF
length: 15; V: TRBV6-5; J: TRBJ2-7; CDR3: CASSYSGRGTYEQYF
length: 14; V: TRBV3-1/TRBV3-2; J: TRBJ1-1; CDR3: CASSRLISGGEAFF
length: 16; V: TRBV11-3; J: TRBJ2-1; CDR3: CASSLTAMSSYNEQFF
length: 16; V: TRBV9; J: TRBJ2-5; CDR3: CASSVDGSGRGETQYF
length: 17; V: TRBV28; J: TRBJ2-7; CDR3: CASSFFPLAGGPYEQYF
length: 12; V: TRBV6-5; J: TRBJ2-7; CDR3: CASRGGSYEQYF
length: 16; V: TRBV5-1; J: TRBJ2-7; CDR3: CASSLEPAGSSYEQYF
length: 18; V: TRBV11-2; J: TRBJ2-3; CDR3: CASSQTTHGTGSTDTQYF
length: 15; V: TRBV25-1; J: TRBJ1-6; CDR3: CASSDGGVRVSPLHF
length: 13; V: TRBV18; J: TRBJ2-1; CDR3: CASSPIAGSEQFF
length: 15; V: TRBV6-5; J: TRBJ2-1; CDR3: CASRPPSGSYNEQFF
length: 18; V: TRBV3-1/TRBV3-2; J: TRBJ2-2; CDR3: CASSQGFPSGSYTGELFF
length: 15; V: TRBV7-2; J: TRBJ1-5; CDR3: CASSFVQGMNQPQHF
length: 20; V: TRBV5-5; J: TRBJ2-3; CDR3: CASSSPGQRANPVITDTQYF
length: 17; V: TRBV7-9; J: TRBJ2-1; CDR3: CASSPGLAGAVGNEQFF
length: 14; V: TRBV19; J: TRBJ2-7; CDR3: CASSIYDRAPEQYF
length: 13; V: TRBV28; J: TRBJ1-2; CDR3: CASSLGQGGGYTF